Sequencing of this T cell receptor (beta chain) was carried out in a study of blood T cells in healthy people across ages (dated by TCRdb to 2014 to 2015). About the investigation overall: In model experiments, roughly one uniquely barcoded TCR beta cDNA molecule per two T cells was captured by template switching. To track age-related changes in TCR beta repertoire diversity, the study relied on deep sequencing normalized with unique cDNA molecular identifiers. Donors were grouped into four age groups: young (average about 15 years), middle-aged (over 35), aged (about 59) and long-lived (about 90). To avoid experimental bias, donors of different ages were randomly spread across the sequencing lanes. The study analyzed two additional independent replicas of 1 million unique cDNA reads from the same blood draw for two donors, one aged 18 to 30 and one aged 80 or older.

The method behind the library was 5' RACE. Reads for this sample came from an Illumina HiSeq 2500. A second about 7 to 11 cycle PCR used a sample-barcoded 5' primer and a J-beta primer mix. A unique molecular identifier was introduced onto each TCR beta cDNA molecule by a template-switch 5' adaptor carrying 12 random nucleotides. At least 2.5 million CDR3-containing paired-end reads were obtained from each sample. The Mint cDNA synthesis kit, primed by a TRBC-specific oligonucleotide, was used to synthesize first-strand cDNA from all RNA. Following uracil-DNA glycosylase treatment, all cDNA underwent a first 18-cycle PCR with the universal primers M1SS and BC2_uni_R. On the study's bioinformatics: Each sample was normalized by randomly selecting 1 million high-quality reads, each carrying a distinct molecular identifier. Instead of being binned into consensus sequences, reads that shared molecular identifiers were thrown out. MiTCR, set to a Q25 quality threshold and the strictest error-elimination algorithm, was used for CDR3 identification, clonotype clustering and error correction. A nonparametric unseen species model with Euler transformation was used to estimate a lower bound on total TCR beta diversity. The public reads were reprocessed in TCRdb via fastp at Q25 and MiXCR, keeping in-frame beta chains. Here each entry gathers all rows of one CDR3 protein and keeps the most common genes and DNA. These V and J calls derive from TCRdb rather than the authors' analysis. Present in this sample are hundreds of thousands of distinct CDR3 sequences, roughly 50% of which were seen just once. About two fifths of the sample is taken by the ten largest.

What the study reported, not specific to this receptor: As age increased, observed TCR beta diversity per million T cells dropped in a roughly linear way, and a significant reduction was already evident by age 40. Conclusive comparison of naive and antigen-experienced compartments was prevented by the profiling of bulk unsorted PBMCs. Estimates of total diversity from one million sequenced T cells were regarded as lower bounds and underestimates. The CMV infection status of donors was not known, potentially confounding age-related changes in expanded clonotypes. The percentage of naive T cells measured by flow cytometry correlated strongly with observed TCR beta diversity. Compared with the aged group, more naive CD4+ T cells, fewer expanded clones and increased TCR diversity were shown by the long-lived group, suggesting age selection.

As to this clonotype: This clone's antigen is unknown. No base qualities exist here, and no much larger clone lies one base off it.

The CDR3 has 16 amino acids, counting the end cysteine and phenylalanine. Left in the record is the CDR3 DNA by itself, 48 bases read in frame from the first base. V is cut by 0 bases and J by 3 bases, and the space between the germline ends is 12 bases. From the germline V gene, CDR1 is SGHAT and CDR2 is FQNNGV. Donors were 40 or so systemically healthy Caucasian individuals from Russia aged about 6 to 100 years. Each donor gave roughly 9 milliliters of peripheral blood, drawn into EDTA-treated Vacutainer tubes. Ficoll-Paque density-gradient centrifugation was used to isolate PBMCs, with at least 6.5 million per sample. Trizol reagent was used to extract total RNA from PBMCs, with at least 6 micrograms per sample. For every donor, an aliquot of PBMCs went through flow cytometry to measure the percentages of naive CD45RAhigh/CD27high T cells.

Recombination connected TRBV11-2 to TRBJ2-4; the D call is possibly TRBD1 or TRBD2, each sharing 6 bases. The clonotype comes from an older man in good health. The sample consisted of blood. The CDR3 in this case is CASSLEGGPSKNIQYF. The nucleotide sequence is TGTGCCAGCAGCTTAGAAGGGGGGCCAAGCAAAAACATTCAGTACTTC.